This TCR beta chain was recovered during a study of beta chain features in type 1 diabetes. Overall study results and limits: Using cDNA template may skew counts toward highly expressing activated cells.

The isolated RNA, all of it, was reverse transcribed, so expressed TCRB transcripts were what got sequenced. Some clones are missing from TCRdb's copy, which holds only in-frame ones; the method was immunoSEQ multiplex PCR. The sample yields roughly 400,000 clones, about 16% seen once. Looked up from germline, CDR1 is MGHDK and CDR2 is SYGVNS. V gave up 5 bases and J gave up 7 bases; unmatched junction bases: 8. This CDR3 is 13 amino acids long. This clone was found a few times. Its antigen remains unidentified. Sequencing was done on a sample of naive CD4+ T cells from blood. The receptor's source is a woman aged 18-30 years in good health. This sequence joins TRBV25-1 and TRBJ2-7, with 7 nucleotides matching TRBD1. The CDR3 is CASSLQGTGEQYF. DNA of the CDR3: TGTGCCAGCAGTCTACAGGGGACGGGGGAGCAGTACTTC.